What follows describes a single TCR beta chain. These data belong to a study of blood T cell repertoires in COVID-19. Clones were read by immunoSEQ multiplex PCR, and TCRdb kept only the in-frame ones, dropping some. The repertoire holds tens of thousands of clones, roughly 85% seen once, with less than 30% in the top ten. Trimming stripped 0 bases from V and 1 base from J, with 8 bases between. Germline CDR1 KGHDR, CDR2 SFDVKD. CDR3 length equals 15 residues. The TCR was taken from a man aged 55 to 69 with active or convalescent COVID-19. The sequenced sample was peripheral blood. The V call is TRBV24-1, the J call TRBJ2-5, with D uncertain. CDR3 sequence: CATSDLGQSQETQYF. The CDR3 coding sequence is TGTGCCACCAGTGATTTGGGGCAGTCCCAAGAGACCCAGTACTTC.